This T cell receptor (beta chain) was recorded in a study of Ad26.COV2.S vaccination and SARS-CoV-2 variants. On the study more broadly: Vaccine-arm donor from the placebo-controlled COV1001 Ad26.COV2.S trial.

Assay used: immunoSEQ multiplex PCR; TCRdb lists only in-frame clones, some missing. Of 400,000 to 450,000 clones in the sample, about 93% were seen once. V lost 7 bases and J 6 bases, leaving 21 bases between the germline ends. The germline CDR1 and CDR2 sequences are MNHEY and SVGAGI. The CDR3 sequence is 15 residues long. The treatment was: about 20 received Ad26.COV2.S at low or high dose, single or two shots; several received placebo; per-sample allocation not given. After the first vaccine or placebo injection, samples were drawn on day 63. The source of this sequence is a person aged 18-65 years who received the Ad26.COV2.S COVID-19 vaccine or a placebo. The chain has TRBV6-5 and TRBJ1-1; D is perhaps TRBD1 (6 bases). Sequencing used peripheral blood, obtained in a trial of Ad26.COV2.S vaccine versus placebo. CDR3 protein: CASTRGGQYQSEAFF. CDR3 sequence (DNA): TGTGCCAGCACCAGAGGCGGACAGTACCAATCTGAAGCTTTCTTT.